One TCR beta chain is described in this entry. Looked up from germline, CDR1 is SGHAT and CDR2 is FQNNGV. This CDR3 has 17 residues. J gave up 2 bases and V 5 bases, and 10 bases lay outside the gene matches. The table came from immunoSEQ multiplex PCR; TCRdb's copy has only in-frame clones and leaves some out. The table has 150,000 to 200,000 clones, just over 90% seen once; the top ten hold approximately 1.4%. These data originate in a study of control samples from healthy donors and cancer patients. The TCR originated in a man between 25 and 39 years old in good health. This rearrangement joins TRBV11-2 to TRBJ2-2, with 8 bases matching TRBD2. Sequencing was done on a sample of blood. The CDR3 DNA follows: TGTGCCAGCAGCCTGGCCGCGGGACTAGATAACACCGGGGAGCTGTTTTTT. It yields the protein CASSLAAGLDNTGELFF.